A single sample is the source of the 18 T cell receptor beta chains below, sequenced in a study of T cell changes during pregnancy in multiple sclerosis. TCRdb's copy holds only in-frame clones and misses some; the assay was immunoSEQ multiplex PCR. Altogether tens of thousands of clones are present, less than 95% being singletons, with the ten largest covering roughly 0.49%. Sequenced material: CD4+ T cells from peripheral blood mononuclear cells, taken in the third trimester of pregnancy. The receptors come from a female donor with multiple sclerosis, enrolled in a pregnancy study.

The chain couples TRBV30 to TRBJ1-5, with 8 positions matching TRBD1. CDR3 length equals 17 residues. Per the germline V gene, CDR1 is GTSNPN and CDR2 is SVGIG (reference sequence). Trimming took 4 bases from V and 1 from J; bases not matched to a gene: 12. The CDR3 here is CAWTFPGQGGSNQPQHF. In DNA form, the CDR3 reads TGTGCCTGGACGTTTCCAGGACAGGGCGGGAGCAATCAGCCCCAGCATTTT.

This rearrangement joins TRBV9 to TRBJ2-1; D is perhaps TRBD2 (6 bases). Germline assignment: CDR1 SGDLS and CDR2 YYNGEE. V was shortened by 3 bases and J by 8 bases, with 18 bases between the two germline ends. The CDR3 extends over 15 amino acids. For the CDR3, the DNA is TGTGCCAGCAGCGCACGGAGGGTTTGGGGGGATGAGCAGTTCTTC. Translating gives CASSARRVWGDEQFF.

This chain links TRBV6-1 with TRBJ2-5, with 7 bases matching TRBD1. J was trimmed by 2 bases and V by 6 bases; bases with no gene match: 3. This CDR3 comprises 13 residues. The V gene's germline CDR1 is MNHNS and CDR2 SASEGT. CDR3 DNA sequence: TGTGCCAGCAGACAGACAGGGCAAGAGACCCAGTACTTC. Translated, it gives CASRQTGQETQYF.

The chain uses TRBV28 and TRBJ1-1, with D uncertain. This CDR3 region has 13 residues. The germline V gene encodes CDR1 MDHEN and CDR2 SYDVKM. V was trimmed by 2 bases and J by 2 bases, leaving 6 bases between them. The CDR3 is CASSLVLNTEAFF. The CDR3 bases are TGTGCCAGCAGTTTAGTTTTAAACACTGAAGCTTTCTTT.

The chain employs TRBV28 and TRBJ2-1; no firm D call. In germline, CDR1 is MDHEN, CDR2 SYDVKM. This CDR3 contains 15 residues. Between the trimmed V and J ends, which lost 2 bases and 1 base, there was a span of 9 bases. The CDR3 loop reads CASSLLRRSYNEQFF. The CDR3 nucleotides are TGTGCCAGCAGTTTACTTCGGAGATCCTACAATGAGCAGTTCTTC. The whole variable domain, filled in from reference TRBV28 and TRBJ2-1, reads DVKVTQSSRYLVKRTGEKVFLECVQDMDHENMFWYRQDPGLGLRLIYFSYDVKMKEKGDIPEGYSVSREKKERFSLILESASTNQTSMYLCASSLLRRSYNEQFFGPGTRLTVL.

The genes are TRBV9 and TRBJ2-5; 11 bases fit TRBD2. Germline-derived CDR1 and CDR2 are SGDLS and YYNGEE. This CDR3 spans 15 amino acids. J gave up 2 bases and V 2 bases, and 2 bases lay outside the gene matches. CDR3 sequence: CASSVTSGVQETQYF. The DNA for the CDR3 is TGTGCCAGCAGCGTGACTAGCGGGGTACAAGAGACCCAGTACTTC.

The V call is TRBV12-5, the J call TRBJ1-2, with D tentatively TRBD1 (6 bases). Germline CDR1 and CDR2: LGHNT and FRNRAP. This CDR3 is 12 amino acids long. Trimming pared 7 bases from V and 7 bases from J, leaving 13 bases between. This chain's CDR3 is CASAPTGIGYTF. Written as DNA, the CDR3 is TGTGCTAGTGCCCCCACAGGGATTGGCTACACCTTC. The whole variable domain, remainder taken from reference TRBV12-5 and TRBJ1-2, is DARVTQTPRHKVTEMGQEVTMRCQPILGHNTVFWYRQTMMQGLELLAYFRNRAPLDDSGMPKDRFSAEMPDATLATLKIQPSEPRDSAVYFCASAPTGIGYTFGSGTRLTVV.

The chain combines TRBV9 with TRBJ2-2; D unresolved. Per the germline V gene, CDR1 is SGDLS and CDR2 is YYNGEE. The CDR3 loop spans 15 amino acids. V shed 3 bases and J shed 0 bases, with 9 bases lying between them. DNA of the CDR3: TGTGCCAGCAGCGGTCTTAGTGCGAACACCGGGGAGCTGTTTTTT. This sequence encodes CASSGLSANTGELFF.

The CDR3 DNA follows: TGCGCCAGCAGCCGGGGGGGAACTACTAGCGGGAGCTACGAGCAGTACTTC. Translation gives CASSRGGTTSGSYEQYF. V and J are TRBV4-1 and TRBJ2-7, with 11 bases matching TRBD2. J lost 3 bases, V lost 4 bases, and 11 bases had no gene match. The CDR3 totals 17 residues. CDR1 MGHRA and CDR2 YSYEKL come from the germline V gene.

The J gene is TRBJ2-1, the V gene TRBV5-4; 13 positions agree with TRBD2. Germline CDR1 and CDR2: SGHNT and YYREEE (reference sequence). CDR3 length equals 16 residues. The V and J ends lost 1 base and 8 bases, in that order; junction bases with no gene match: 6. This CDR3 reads CASSLRTSGSLDEQFF. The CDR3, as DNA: TGTGCCAGCAGCTTGAGGACTAGCGGGAGTTTAGATGAGCAGTTCTTC. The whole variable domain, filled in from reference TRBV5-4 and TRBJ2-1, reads ETGVTQSPTHLIKTRGQQVTLRCSSQSGHNTVSWYQQALGQGPQFIFQYYREEENGRGNFPPRFSGLQFPNYSSELNVNALELDDSALYLCASSLRTSGSLDEQFFGPGTRLTVL.

The CDR3 region is CASSVAPTAGISEQYF. The CDR3 nucleotides read TGTGCCAGCAGCGTAGCACCCACGGCAGGGATTAGCGAGCAGTACTTC. The V gene is TRBV9, the J gene TRBJ2-7; maybe TRBD1 (5 bases). Trimming cost V 0 bases and J 6 bases, with 19 bases left between them. The CDR3 has 16 amino acids. Germline CDR1 SGDLS, CDR2 YYNGEE.

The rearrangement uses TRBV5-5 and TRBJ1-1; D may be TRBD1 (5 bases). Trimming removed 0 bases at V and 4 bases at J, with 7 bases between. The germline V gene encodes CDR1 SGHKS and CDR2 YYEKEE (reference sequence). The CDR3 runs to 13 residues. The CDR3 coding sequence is TGTGCCAGCAGCTTGGAGGGGATCACTGAAGCTTTCTTT. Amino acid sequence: CASSLEGITEAFF.

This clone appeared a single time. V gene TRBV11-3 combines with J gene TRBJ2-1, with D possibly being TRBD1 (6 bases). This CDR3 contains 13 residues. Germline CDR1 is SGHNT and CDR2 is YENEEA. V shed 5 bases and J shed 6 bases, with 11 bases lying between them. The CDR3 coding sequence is TGTGCCAGCAGCGGGGGCCCGGCCAATGAGCAGTTCTTC. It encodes CASSGGPANEQFF.

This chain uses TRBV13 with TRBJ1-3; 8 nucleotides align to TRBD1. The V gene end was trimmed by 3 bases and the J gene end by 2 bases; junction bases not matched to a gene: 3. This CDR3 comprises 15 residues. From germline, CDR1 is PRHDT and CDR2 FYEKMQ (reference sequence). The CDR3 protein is CASSFVDRAGNTIYF. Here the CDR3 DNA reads TGTGCCAGCAGCTTTGTGGACAGGGCTGGAAACACCATATATTTT.

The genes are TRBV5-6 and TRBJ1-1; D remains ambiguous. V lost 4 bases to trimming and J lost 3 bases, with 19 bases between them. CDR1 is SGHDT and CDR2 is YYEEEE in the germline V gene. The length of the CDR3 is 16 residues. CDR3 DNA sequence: TGTGCCAGCAGCCCCCGTTTAATTCGGGTAGACACTGAAGCTTTCTTT. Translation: CASSPRLIRVDTEAFF.

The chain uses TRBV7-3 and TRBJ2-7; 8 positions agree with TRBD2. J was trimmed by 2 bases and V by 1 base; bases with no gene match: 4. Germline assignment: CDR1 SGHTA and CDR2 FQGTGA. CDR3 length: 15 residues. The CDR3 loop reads CASSLSHGRAYEQYF. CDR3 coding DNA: TGTGCCAGCAGCTTAAGTCACGGGAGGGCCTACGAGCAGTACTTC. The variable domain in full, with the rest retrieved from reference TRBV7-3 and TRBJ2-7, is GAGVSQTPSNKVTEKGKYVELRCDPISGHTALYWYRQSLGQGPEFLIYFQGTGAADDSGLPNDRFFAVRPEGSVSTLKIQRTERGDSAVYLCASSLSHGRAYEQYFGPGTRLTVT.

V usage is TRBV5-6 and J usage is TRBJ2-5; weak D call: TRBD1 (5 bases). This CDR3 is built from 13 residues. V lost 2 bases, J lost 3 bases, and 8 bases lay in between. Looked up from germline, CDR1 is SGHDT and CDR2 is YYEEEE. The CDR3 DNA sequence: TGTGCCAGCAGCTTCAGGGAAGAAGAGACCCAGTACTTC. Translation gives CASSFREEETQYF.

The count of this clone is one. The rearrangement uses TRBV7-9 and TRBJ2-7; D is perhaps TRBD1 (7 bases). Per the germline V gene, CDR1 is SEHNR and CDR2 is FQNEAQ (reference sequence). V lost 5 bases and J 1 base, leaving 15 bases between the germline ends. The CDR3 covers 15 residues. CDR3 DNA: TGTGCCAGCAGCCCCACGACAGGGAGGTCCTACGAGCAGTACTTC. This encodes CASSPTTGRSYEQYF.